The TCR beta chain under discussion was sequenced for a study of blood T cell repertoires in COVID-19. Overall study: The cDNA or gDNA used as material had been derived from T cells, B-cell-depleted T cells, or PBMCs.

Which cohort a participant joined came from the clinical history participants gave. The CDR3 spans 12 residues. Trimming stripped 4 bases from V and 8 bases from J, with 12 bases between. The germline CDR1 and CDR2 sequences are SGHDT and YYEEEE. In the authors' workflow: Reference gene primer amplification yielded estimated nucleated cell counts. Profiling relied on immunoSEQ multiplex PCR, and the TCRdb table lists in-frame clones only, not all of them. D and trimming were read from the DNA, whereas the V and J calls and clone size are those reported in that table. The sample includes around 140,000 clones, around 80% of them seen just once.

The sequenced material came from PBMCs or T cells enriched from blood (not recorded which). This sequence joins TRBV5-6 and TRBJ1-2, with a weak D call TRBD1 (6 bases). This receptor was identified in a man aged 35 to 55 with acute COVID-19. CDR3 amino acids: CASSPRGTGYTF. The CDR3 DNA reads TGTGCCAGCAGCCCCAGGGGTACCGGCTACACCTTC.